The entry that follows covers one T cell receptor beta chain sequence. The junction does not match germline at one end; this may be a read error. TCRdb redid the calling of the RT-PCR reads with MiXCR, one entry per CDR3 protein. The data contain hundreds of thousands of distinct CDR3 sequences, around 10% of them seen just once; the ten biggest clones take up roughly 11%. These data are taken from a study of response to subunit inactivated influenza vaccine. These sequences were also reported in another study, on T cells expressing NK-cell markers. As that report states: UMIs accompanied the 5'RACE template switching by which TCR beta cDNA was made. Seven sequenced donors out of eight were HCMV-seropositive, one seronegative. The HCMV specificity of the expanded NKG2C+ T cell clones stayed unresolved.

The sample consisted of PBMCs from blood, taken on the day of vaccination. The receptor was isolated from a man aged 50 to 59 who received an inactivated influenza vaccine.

The CDR3 reads CASSPKNRTSRTGELFF. The CDR3 DNA is TGTGCTAGCAGCCCGAAGAACAGGACATCGAGGACCGGGGAGCTGTTTTTT. The chain couples TRBV7-7 to TRBJ2-2, with D perhaps matching TRBD1 (5 bases). CDR1 is SSHAT, CDR2 FNYEAQ, per germline (reference sequence). CDR3 length: 17 residues.